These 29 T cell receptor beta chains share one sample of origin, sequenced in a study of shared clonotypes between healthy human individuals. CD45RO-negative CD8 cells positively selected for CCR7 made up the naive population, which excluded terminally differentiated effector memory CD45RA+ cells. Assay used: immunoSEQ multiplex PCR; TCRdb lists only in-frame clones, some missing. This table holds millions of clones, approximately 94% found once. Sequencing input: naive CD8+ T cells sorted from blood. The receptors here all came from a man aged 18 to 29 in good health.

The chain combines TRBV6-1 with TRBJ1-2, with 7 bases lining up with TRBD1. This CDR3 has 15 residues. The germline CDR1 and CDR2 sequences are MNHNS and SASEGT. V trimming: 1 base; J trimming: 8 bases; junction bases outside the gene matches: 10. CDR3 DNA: TGTGCCAGCAGTGAAGGTAACAGGGGAGGTGGAGGCTACACCTTC. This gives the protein CASSEGNRGGGGYTF.

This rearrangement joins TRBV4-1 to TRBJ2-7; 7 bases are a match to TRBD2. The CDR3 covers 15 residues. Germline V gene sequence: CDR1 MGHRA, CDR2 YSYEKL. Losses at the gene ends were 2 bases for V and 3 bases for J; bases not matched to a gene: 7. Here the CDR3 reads CASSQLPASGYEQYF. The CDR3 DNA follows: TGCGCCAGCAGCCAACTCCCCGCTAGCGGCTACGAGCAGTACTTC.

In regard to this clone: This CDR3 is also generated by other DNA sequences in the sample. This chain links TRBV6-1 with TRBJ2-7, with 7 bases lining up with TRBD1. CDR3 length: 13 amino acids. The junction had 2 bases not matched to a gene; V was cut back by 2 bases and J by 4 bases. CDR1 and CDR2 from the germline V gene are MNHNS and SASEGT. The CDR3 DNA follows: TGTGCCAGCAGTGAAAGGGACAGTTACGAGCAGTACTTC. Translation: CASSERDSYEQYF.

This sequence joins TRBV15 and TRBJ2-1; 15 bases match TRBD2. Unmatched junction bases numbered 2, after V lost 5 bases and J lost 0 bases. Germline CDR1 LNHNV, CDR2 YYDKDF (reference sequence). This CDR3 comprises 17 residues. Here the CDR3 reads CATSGTSGRTSYNEQFF. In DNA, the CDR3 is TGTGCCACCAGCGGGACTAGCGGGAGGACCTCCTACAATGAGCAGTTCTTC.

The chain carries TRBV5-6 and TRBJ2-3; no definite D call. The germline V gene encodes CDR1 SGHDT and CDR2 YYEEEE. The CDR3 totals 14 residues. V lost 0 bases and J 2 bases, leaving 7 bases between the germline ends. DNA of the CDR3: TGTGCCAGCAGCTTGGGACACCTCACAGATACGCAGTATTTT. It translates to CASSLGHLTDTQYF.

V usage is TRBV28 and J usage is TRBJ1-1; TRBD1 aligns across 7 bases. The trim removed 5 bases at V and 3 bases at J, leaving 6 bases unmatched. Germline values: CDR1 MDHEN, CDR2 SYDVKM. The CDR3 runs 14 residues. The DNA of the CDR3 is TGTGCCAGCAGTACGATTACAGGGGACACTGAAGCTTTCTTT. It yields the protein CASSTITGDTEAFF.

CDR3: CASSMGQPYEQYF. In DNA form, the CDR3 reads TGTGCCAGCAGCATGGGACAACCTTACGAGCAGTACTTC. The chain employs TRBV11-2 and TRBJ2-7; D perhaps matches TRBD1 (6 bases). CDR1 is SGHAT and CDR2 is FQNNGV in the germline V gene. The V end lost 5 bases, the J end lost 4 bases, and 12 bases lay between the germline ends. CDR3 size: 13 residues.

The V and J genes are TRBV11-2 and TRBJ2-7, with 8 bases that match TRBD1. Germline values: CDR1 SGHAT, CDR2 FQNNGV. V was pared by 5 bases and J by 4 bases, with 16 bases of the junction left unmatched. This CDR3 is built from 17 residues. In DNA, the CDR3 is TGTGCCAGCAGCCAGACTGGACAGGGTAAGAATCCGTACGAGCAGTACTTC. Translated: CASSQTGQGKNPYEQYF.

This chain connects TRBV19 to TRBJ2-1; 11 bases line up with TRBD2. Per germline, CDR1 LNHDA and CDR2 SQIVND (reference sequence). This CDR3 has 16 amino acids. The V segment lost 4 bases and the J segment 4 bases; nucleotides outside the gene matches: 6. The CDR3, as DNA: TGTGCCAGTAGTACCGGGACTAGCGGCCCTTACAATGAGCAGTTCTTC. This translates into CASSTGTSGPYNEQFF.

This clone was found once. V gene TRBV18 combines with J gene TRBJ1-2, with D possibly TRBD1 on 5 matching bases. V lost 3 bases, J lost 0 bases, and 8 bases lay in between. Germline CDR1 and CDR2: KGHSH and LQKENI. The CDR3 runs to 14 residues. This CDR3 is CASSPGGPNYGYTF. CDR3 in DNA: TGTGCCAGCTCACCGGGGGGTCCTAACTATGGCTACACCTTC.

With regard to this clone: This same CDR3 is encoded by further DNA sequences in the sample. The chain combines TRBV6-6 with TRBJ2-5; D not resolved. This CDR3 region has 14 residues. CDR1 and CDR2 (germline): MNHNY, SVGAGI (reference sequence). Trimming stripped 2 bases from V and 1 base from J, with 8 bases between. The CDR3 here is CASSYVGIQETQYF. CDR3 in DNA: TGTGCCAGCAGTTACGTAGGGATCCAAGAGACCCAGTACTTC.

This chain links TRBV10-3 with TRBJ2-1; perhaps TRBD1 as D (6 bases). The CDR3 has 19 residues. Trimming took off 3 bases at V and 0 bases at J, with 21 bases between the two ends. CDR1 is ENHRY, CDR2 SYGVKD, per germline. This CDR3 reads CAISDWDIPSESSYNEQFF. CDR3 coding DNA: TGTGCCATCAGTGACTGGGACATCCCTTCCGAGAGCTCCTACAATGAGCAGTTCTTC.

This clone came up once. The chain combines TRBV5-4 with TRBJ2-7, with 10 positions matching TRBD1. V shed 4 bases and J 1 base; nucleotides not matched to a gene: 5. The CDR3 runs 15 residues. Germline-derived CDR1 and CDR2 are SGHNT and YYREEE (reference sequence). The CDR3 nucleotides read TGTGCCAGCAGCGCCCGGACAGGGGGGTCCTACGAGCAGTACTTC. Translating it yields CASSARTGGSYEQYF.

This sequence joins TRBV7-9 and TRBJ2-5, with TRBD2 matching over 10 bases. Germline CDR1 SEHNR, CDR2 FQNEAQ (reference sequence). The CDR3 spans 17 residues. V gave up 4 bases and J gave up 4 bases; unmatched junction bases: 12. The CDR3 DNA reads TGTGCCAGCAGCTCGCAGGAGCGGGAGGGCTGGATAGAGACCCAGTACTTC. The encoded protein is CASSSQEREGWIETQYF.

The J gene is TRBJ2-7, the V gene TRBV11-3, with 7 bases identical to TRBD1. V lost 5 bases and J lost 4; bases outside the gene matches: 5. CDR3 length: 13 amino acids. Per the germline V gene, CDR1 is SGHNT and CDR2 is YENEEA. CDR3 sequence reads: CASSHRDRYEQYF. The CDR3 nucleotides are TGTGCCAGCAGCCACCGGGACAGATACGAGCAGTACTTC.

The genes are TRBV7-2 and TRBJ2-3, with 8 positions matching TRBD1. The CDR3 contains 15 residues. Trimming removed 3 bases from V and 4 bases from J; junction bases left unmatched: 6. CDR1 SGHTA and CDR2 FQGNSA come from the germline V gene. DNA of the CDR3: TGTGCCAGCAGCTTGTGGACAGGGACCTCAGATACGCAGTATTTT. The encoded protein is CASSLWTGTSDTQYF.

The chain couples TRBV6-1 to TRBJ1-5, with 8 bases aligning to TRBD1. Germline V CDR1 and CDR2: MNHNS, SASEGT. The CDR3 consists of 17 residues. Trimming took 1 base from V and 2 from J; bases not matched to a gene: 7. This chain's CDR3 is CASSEGLTGVGNQPQHF. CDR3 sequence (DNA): TGTGCCAGCAGTGAAGGCCTGACAGGGGTTGGCAATCAGCCCCAGCATTTT.

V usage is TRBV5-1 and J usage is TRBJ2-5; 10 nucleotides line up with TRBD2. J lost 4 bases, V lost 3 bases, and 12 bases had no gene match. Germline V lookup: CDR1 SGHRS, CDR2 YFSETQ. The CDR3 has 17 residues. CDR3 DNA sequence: TGCGCCAGCAGCTCTCTTCCTAGCGGGGGAGGTGTAGAGACCCAGTACTTC. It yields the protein CASSSLPSGGGVETQYF.

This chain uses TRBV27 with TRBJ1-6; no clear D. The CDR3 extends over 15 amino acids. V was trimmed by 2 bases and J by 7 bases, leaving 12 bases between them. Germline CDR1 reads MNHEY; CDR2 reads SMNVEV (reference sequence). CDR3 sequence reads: CASSLGQEGNSPLHF. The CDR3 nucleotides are TGTGCCAGCAGTTTAGGGCAGGAAGGGAATTCACCCCTCCACTTT.

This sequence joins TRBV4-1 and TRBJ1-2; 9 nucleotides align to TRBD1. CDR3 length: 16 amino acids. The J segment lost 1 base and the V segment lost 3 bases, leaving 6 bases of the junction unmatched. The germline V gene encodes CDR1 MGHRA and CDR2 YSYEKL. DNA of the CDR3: TGCGCCAGCAGCCATATTGGACAGGGGATTAACTATGGCTACACCTTC. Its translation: CASSHIGQGINYGYTF.

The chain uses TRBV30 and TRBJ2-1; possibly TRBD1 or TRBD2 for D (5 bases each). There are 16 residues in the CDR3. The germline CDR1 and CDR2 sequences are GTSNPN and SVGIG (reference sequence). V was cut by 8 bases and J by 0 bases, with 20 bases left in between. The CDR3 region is CALFKGWGSSYNEQFF. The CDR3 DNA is TGTGCCCTCTTTAAAGGTTGGGGGAGCTCCTACAATGAGCAGTTCTTC. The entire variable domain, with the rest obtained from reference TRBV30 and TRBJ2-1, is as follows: SQTIHQWPATLVQPVGSPLSLECTVEGTSNPNLYWYRQAAGRGLQLLFYSVGIGQISSEVPQNLSASRPQDRQFILSSKKLLLSDSGFYLCALFKGWGSSYNEQFFGPGTRLTVL.

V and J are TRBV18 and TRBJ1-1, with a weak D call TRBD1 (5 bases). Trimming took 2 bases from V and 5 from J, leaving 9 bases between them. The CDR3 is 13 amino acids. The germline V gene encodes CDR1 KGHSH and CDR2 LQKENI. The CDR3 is CASSPYGGTEAFF. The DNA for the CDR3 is TGTGCCAGCTCACCATATGGGGGGACTGAAGCTTTCTTT.

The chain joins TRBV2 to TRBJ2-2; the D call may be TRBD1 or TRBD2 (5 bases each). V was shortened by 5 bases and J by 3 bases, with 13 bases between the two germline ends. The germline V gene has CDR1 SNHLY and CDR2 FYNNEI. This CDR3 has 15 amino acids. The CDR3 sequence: CASSHARDHTGELFF. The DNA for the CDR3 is TGTGCCAGCAGTCACGCCCGGGACCACACCGGGGAGCTGTTTTTT.

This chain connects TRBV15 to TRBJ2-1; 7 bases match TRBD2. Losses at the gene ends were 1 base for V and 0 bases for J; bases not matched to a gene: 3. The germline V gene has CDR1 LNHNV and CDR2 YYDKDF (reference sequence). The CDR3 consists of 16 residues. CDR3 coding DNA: TGTGCCACCAGCAGAGGGGAGGGGAGCTCCTACAATGAGCAGTTCTTC. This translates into CATSRGEGSSYNEQFF.

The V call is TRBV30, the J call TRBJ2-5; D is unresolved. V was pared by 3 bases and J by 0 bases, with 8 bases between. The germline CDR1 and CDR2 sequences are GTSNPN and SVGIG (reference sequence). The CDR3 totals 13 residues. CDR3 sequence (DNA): TGTGCCTGGAGCGCAGACAACCAAGAGACCCAGTACTTC. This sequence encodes CAWSADNQETQYF.

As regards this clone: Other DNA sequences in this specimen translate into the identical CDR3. As DNA, the CDR3 is TGTGCCAGCAGCTTGGCCGGCGGACCCCCGGATACGCAGTATTTT. Translating it yields CASSLAGGPPDTQYF. The genes are TRBV5-4 and TRBJ2-3; no clear D. V was clipped by 0 bases and J by 6 bases, with 14 bases between them. The CDR3 has 15 residues. CDR1 and CDR2 (germline): SGHNT, YYREEE (reference sequence).

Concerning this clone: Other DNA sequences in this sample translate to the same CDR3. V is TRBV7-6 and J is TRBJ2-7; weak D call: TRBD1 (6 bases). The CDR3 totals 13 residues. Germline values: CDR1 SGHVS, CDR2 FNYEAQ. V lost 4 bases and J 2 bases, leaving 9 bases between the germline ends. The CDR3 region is CASSSGQTYEQYF. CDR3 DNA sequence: TGTGCCAGCAGCTCTGGACAGACCTACGAGCAGTACTTC. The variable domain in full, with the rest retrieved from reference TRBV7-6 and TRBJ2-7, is GAGVSQSPRYKVTKRGQDVALRCDPISGHVSLYWYRQALGQGPEFLTYFNYEAQQDKSGLPNDRFSAERPEGSISTLTIQRTEQRDSAMYRCASSSGQTYEQYFGPGTRLTVT.

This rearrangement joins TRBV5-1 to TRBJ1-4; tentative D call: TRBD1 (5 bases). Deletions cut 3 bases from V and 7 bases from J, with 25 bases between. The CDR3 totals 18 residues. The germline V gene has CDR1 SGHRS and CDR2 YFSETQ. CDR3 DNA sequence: TGCGCCAGCAGCTGGGGCACACGGGGTCCGGCGTTAGGTGAAAAACTGTTTTTT. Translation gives CASSWGTRGPALGEKLFF.

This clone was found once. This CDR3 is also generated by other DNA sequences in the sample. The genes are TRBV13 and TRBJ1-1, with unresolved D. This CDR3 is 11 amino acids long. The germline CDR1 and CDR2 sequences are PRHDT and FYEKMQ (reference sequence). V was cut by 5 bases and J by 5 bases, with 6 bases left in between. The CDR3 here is CASSLGTEAFF. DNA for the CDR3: TGTGCCAGCAGCCTTGGGACTGAAGCTTTCTTT.